A single T cell receptor (beta chain) is shown here with its context. This entry belongs to a study of T cell changes during pregnancy in multiple sclerosis. Data came from immunoSEQ multiplex PCR; TCRdb stores just in-frame clones and leaves some out. The sample includes 100,000 or so clones, 94% seen only once; the top ten take 1.5% to 2%. The CDR3 is 18 residues long. Per the germline V gene, CDR1 is MDHEN and CDR2 is SYDVKM. Losses at the gene ends were 1 base for V and 4 bases for J; bases not matched to a gene: 13. The sequences come from peripheral blood, collected after pregnancy. The clonotype originates from a female donor in good health, enrolled as a control in a pregnancy study. This sequence joins TRBV28 and TRBJ2-5; 9 bases agree with TRBD1. CDR3 residues: CASSLFVGWDRERETQYF. DNA of the CDR3: TGTGCCAGCAGTTTATTTGTAGGGTGGGACAGGGAAAGAGAGACCCAGTACTTC. The full variable domain, in which reference TRBV28 and TRBJ2-5 provide the parts outside the CDR3, is DVKVTQSSRYLVKRTGEKVFLECVQDMDHENMFWYRQDPGLGLRLIYFSYDVKMKEKGDIPEGYSVSREKKERFSLILESASTNQTSMYLCASSLFVGWDRERETQYFGPGTRLLVL.